This T cell receptor beta chain was identified in a study of blood T cell repertoires in COVID-19. Background on the study: The study drew acute and convalescent COVID-19 samples from the United States, Italy and Spain. T cells, B-cell-depleted T cells, or PBMCs supplied cDNA or gDNA.

In the original workflow: Scientists estimated how many nucleated cells there were by amplifying reference gene primers. Clones were sequenced by immunoSEQ multiplex PCR, and TCRdb holds only the in-frame ones, with some missing. V, J and clone size are taken as reported in that table, and D and trimming were inferred from the DNA itself. Of 93,000 or so clones listed, 70% to 90% are singletons. Germline-derived CDR1 and CDR2 are SGHNT and YYREEE (reference sequence). V gave up 2 bases and J gave up 4 bases; unmatched junction bases: 3. CDR3 length: 14 residues. This clone appeared a single time. Sequencing was carried out using peripheral blood. The source of this sequence is a man aged 45-60 years in a cohort sampled during active COVID-19. The chain couples TRBV5-4 to TRBJ2-3; 8 bases are shared with TRBD1. This CDR3 reads CASSLNRGADTQYF. The CDR3 region has the DNA TGTGCCAGCAGCTTAAACAGGGGGGCAGATACGCAGTATTTT.